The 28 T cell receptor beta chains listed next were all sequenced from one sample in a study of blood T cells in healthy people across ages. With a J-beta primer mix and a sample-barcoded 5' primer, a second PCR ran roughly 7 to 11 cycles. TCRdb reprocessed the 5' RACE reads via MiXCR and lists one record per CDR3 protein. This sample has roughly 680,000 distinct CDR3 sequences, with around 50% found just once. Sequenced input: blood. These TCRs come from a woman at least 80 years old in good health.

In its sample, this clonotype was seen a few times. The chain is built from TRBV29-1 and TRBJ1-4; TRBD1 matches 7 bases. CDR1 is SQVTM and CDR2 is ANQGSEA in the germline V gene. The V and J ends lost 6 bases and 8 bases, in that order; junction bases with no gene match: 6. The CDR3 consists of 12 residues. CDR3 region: CSVRTGSEKLFF. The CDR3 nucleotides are TGCAGCGTCAGGACAGGATCCGAAAAACTGTTTTTT.

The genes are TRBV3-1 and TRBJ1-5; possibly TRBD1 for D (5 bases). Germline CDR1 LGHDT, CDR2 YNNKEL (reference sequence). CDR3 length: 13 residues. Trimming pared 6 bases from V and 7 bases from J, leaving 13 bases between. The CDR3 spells CASSEGPRQPQHF. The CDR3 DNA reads TGTGCCAGCAGTGAGGGACCGAGGCAGCCCCAGCATTTT.

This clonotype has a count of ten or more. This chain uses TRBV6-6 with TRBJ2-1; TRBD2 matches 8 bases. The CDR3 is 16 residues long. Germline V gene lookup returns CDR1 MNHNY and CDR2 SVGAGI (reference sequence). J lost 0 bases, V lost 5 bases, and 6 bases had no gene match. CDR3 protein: CASSRIAGTSYNEQFF. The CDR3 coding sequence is TGTGCCAGCAGTCGTATAGCGGGGACCTCCTACAATGAGCAGTTCTTC.

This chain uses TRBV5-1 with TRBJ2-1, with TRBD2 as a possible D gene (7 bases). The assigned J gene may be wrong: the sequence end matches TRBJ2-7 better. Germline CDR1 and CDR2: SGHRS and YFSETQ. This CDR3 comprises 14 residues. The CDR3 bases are TGCGCCAGCAGCGTTCGGGGGGCCTACAATGAGCAGTACTTC. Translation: CASSVRGAYNEQYF.

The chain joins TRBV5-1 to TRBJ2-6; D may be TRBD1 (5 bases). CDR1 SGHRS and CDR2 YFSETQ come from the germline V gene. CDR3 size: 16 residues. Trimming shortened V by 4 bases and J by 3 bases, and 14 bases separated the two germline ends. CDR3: CASSATQGRGANVLTF. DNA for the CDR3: TGCGCCAGCAGCGCTACGCAGGGTCGTGGGGCCAACGTCCTGACTTTC.

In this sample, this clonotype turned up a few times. In DNA form, the CDR3 reads TGTGCCAGCAGCTTCACAGGGAATGTTGAGACCCAGTACTTC. Translating gives CASSFTGNVETQYF. This sequence joins TRBV7-3 and TRBJ2-5, with D possibly matching TRBD1 (6 bases). V lost 3 bases, J lost 5 bases, and 13 bases lay in between. In germline, CDR1 is SGHTA, CDR2 FQGTGA. CDR3 length: 14 residues.

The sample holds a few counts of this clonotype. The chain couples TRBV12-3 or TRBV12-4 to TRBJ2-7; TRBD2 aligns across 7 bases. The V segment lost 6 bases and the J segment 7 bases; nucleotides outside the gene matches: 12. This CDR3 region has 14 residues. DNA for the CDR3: TGTGCCAGCAGCCCGGGACTACCTGGGAATGAGCAGTACTTC. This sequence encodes CASSPGLPGNEQYF.

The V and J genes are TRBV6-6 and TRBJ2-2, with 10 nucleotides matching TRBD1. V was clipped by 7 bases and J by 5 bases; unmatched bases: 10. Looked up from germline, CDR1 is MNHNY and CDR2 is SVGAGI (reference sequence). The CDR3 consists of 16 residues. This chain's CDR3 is CASTHSGQGDTGELFF. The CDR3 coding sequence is TGTGCCAGCACCCACAGTGGACAGGGGGATACCGGGGAGCTGTTTTTT.

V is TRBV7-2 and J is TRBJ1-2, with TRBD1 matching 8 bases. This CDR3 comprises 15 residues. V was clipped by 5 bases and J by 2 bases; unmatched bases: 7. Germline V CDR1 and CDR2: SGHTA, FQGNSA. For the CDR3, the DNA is TGTGCCAGCAGCGCAGTGGCAGGGGGCAACTATGGCTACACCTTC. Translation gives CASSAVAGGNYGYTF.

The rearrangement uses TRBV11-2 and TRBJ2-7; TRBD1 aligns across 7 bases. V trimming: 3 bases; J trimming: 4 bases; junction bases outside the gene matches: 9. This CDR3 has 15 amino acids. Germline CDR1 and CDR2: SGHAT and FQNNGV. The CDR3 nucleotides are TGTGCCAGCAGCTTTGGGACAGCCAATGGTTACGAGCAGTACTTC. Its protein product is CASSFGTANGYEQYF.

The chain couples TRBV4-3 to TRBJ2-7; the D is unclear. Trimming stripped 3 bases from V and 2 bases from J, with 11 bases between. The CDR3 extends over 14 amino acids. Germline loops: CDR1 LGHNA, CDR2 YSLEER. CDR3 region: CASSQEISTYEQYF. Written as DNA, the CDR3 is TGCGCCAGCAGCCAGGAAATCAGCACCTACGAGCAGTACTTC.

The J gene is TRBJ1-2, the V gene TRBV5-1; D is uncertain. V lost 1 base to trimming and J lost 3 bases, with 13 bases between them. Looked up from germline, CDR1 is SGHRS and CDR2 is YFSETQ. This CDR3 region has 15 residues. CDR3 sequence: CASSLWEGGHYGYTF. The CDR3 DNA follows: TGCGCCAGCAGCTTGTGGGAAGGAGGGCACTATGGCTACACCTTC.

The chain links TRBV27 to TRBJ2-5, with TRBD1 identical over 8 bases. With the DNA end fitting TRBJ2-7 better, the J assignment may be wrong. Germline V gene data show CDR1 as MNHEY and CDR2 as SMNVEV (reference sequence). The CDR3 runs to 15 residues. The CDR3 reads CASSLTGQGSNEQYF. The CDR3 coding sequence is TGTGCCAGCAGTTTAACCGGACAGGGTAGCAACGAGCAGTACTTC.

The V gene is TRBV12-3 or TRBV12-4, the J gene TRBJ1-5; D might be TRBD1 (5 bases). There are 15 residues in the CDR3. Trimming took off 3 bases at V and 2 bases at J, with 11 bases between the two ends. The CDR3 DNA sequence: TGTGCCAGCAGTTTTTGGGGGAACGGCAATCAGCCCCAGCATTTT. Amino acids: CASSFWGNGNQPQHF.

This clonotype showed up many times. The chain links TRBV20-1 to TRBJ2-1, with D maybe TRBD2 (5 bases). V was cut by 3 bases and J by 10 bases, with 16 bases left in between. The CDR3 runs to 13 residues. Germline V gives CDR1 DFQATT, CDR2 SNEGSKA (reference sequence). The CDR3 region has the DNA TGCAGTGCTAGGGCCCCAATTAGGGAGGAGCAGTTCTTC. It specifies CSARAPIREEQFF.

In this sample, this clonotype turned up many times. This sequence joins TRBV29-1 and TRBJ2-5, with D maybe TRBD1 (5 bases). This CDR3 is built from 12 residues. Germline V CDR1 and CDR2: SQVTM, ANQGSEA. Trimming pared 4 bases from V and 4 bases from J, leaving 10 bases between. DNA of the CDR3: TGCAGCGTTGTAGGGGCCGCAGAGACCCAGTACTTC. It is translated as CSVVGAAETQYF.

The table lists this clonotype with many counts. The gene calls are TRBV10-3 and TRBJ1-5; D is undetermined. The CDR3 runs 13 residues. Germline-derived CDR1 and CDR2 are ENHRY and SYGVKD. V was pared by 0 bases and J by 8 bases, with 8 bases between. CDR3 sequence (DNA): TGTGCCATCAGTGAGTCGATTTCTGAGCCCCAGCATTTT. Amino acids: CAISESISEPQHF.

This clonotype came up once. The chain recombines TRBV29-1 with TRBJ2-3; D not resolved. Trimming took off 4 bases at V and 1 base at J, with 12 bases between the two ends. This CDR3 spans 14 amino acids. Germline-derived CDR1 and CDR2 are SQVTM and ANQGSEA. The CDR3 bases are TGCAGCGTTGTCCCTAGTTGGGGCACAGATACGCAGTATTTT. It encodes CSVVPSWGTDTQYF.

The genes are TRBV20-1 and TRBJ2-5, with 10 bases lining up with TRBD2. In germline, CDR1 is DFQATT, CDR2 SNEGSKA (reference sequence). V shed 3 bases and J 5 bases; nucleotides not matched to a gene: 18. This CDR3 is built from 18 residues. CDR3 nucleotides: TGCAGTGCTAGCCCATTACTAGCGGGGAGGCTGGGCGGGGAGACCCAGTACTTC. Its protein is CSASPLLAGRLGGETQYF.

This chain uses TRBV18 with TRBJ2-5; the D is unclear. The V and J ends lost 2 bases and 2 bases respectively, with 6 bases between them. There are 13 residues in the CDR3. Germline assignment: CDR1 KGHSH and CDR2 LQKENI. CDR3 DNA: TGTGCCAGCTCACCAGCACTGCAAGAGACCCAGTACTTC. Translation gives CASSPALQETQYF.

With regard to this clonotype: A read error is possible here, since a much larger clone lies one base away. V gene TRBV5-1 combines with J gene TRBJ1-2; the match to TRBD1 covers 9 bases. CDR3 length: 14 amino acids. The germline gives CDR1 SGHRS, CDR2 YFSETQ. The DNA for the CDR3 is TGCGCCAACAGCTTGGGACAGGGTTTGAATGGCTACACCTTC. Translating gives CANSLGQGLNGYTF.

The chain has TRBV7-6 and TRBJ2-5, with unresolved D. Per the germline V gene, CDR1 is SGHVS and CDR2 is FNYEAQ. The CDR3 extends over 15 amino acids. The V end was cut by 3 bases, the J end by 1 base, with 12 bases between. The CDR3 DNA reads TGTGCCAGCAGCTTCAAACCGGGCAGCCAAGAGACCCAGTACTTC. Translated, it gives CASSFKPGSQETQYF.

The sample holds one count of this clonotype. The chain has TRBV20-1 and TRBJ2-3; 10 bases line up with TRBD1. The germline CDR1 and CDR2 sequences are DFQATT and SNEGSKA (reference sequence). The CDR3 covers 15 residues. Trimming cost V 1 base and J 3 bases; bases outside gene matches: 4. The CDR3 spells CSARVGTGDTDTQYF. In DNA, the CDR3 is TGCAGTGCTAGAGTTGGGACAGGGGATACAGATACGCAGTATTTT.

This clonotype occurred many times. CDR3 sequence: CSARDAGGSSSYNEQFF. DNA of the CDR3: TGCAGTGCTAGAGATGCGGGGGGGTCTAGCTCCTACAATGAGCAGTTCTTC. This chain joins TRBV20-1 and TRBJ2-1, with 9 bases matching TRBD2. Germline V gene data show CDR1 as DFQATT and CDR2 as SNEGSKA (reference sequence). V trimming: 0 bases; J trimming: 0 bases; junction bases outside the gene matches: 6. The CDR3 consists of 17 residues.

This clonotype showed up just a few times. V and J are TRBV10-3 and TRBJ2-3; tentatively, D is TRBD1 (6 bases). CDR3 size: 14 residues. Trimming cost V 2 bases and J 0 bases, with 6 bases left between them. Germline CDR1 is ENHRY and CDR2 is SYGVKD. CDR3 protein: CAISEDRSTDTQYF. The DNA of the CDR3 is TGTGCCATCAGTGAGGACAGGAGCACAGATACGCAGTATTTT.

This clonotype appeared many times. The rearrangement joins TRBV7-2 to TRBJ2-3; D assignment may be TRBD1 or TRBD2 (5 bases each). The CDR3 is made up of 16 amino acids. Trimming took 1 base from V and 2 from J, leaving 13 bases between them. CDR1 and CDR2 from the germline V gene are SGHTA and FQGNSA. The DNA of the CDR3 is TGTGCCAGCAGCTTAGGGGACCGCACCACCACAGATACGCAGTATTTT. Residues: CASSLGDRTTTDTQYF.

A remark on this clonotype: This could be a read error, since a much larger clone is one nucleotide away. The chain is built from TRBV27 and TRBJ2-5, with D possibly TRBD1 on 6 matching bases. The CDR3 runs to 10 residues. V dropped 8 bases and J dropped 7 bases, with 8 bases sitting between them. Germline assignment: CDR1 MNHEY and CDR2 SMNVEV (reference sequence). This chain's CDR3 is CASVGATQYF. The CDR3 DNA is TGTGCCAGCGTGGGGGCGACCCAGTACTTC.

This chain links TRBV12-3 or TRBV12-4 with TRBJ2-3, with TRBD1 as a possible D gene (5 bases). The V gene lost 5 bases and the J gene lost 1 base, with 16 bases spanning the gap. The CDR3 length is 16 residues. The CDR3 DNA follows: TGTGCCAGCAGTCCTCGACTCAGGGTTGGCACAGATACGCAGTATTTT. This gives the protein CASSPRLRVGTDTQYF.